The rows below give T cell receptor beta chains drawn from one sample of a study of CD8 T cells in Susac syndrome. From the immunoSEQ multiplex PCR reads, TCRdb called clonotypes with MiXCR, one entry per CDR3 protein. This table has some 300,000 distinct CDR3 sequences, 89% appearing once. Sequenced material: CD8+ T cells from PBMCs. The source of these receptors is a human donor with multiple sclerosis. Both conserved end residues are trimmed from each CDR3.

cdr3_length	v_call	j_call	cdr3_aa
12	TRBV4-1	TRBJ1-2	ASSQVGRDLGYT
15	TRBV3-1	TRBJ2-7	ASSQGDGLAPHYEQY
12	TRBV5-6	TRBJ1-2	ASSIGQGPVVYT
12	TRBV4-3	TRBJ2-7	ASSPRQGMNEQY
12	TRBV9	TRBJ2-7	ASSDDSLGYEQY
12	TRBV7-2	TRBJ1-1	ASSHIIQGTEAF
12	TRBV4-3	TRBJ2-3	ASSRAGGSDTQY
11	TRBV20-1	TRBJ2-1	SAGERDYNEQF
14	TRBV9	TRBJ2-7	ASSGRGGTDNYEQY
13	TRBV19	TRBJ2-1	ASSIAGNSYNEQF
13	TRBV20-1	TRBJ2-1	SAFTGTELYNEQF
12	TRBV15	TRBJ2-7	ATSSARGFNEQY
16	TRBV7-3	TRBJ2-3	ASSLSPVGSGVEDTQY
12	TRBV6-5	TRBJ2-3	ASSLGQGAEAQY
12	TRBV5-6	TRBJ1-3	ASSLGGSGNTLY
12	TRBV11-2	TRBJ2-4	ASSETGAKNIQY
15	TRBV7-9	TRBJ2-7	ASSPTQTSGNSYEQY
9	TRBV6-5	TRBJ1-1	ASSFGAEAF
12	TRBV2	TRBJ1-5	ASSPGTAPKPQH
13	TRBV4-1	TRBJ2-3	ASSQDESYTDTQY
11	TRBV19	TRBJ1-1	ATKQGGNTEAF
14	TRBV19	TRBJ2-3	ASSYRTHAITDTQY
15	TRBV28	TRBJ2-1	ASSLGSIPRAYNEQF